Presented here are 5 T cell receptor beta chains from one specimen sequenced in a study of shared clonotypes between healthy human individuals. Some clones are missing from TCRdb's copy, which holds only in-frame ones; the method was immunoSEQ multiplex PCR. The sample holds millions of clones, approximately 95% seen once. Sample: naive CD4+ T cells sorted from blood. Documented subset: CD45RA+ positively selected. The receptors stem from a man in his late teens or twenties in good health.

V and J are TRBV4-3 and TRBJ2-1; D is possibly TRBD1 (5 bases). Germline CDR1 and CDR2: LGHNA and YSLEER. V was cut by 3 bases and J by 7 bases, with 25 bases left in between. The CDR3 length is 18 residues. CDR3 DNA: TGCGCCAGCAGCCACCTGAATCTGCGAGCAGGGTTTACGAATGAGCAGTTCTTC. Protein product: CASSHLNLRAGFTNEQFF.

J is TRBJ2-1 and V is TRBV11-2; D is possibly TRBD1 (6 bases). The germline gives CDR1 SGHAT, CDR2 FQNNGV. Trimming took off 1 base at V and 7 bases at J, with 17 bases between the two ends. The length of the CDR3 is 16 residues. In DNA, the CDR3 is TGTGCCAGCAGCTTAGTCGGGACAAGAACGTGGAATGAGCAGTTCTTC. Its translation: CASSLVGTRTWNEQFF.

As for this clone: Distinct nucleotide sequences in the sample also encode this CDR3. The CDR3 nucleotides are TGTGCCAGCAGTGAAGCGAGGGAGCAGTACTTC. This translates into CASSEAREQYF. The J gene is TRBJ2-7, the V gene TRBV6-1; D unresolved. The CDR3 is 11 amino acids. The V end lost 0 bases, the J end lost 7 bases, and 4 bases lay between the germline ends. CDR1 is MNHNS and CDR2 is SASEGT in the germline V gene.

V gene TRBV6-5 combines with J gene TRBJ2-7; the D gene is possibly TRBD1 (5 bases). CDR1 and CDR2 from the germline V gene are MNHEY and SVGAGI. The CDR3 has 15 amino acids. The germline V and J ends were trimmed by 6 bases and 3 bases, with 18 bases remaining between them. For the CDR3, the DNA is TGTGCCAGCAGCTCCGAAGGGGTCGGTGGCTACGAGCAGTACTTC. Translation gives CASSSEGVGGYEQYF.

The chain carries TRBV6-5 and TRBJ1-3; the D is unclear. Trimming shortened V by 9 bases and J by 3 bases, and 12 bases separated the two germline ends. Germline lookup yields CDR1 MNHEY and CDR2 SVGAGI. The CDR3 runs 13 residues. The CDR3 DNA follows: TGTGCCAGTCGCCTCCTCCTTGGAAACACCATATATTTT. Its translation: CASRLLLGNTIYF.